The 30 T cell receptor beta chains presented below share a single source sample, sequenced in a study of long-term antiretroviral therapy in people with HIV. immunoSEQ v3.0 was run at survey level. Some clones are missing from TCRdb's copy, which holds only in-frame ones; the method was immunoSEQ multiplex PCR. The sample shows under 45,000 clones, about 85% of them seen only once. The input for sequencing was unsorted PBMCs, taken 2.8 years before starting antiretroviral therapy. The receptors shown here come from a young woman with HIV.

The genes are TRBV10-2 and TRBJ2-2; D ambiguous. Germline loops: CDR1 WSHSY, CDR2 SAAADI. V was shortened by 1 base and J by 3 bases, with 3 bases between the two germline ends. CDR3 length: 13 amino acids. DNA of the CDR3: TGCGCCAGCAGTGAGTGGGACACCGGGGAGCTGTTTTTT. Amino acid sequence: CASSEWDTGELFF.

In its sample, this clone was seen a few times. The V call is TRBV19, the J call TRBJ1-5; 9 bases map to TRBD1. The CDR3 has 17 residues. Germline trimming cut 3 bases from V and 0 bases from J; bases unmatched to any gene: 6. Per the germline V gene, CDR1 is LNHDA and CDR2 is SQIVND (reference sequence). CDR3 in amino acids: CASSMRGTGSSNQPQHF. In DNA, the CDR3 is TGTGCCAGTAGTATGAGGGGGACAGGGAGTAGCAATCAGCCCCAGCATTTT.

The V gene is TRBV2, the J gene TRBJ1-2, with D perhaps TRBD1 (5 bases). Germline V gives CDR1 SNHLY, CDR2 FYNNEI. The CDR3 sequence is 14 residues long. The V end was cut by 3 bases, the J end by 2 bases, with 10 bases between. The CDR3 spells CASSDGGSNYGYTF. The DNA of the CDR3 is TGTGCCAGCAGTGACGGGGGTTCGAACTATGGCTACACCTTC. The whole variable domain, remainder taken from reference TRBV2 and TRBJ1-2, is EPEVTQTPSHQVTQMGQEVILRCVPISNHLYFYWYRQILGQKVEFLVSFYNNEISEKSEIFDDQFSVERPDGSNFTLKIRSTKLEDSAMYFCASSDGGSNYGYTFGSGTRLTVV.

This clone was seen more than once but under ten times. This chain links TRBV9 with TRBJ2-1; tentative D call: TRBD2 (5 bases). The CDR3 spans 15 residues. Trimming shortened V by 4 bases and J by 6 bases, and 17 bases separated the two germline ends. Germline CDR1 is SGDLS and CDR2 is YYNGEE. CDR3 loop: CASSPWEQTFNEQFF. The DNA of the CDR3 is TGTGCCAGCAGCCCTTGGGAGCAGACCTTCAATGAGCAGTTCTTC.

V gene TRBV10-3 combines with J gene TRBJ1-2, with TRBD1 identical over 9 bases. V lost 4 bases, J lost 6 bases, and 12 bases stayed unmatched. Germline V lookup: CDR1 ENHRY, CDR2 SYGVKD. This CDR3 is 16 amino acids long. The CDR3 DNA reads TGTGCCATCAGTGCACAGGATAGGACAGGGGCCGATGGCTACACCTTC. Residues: CAISAQDRTGADGYTF.

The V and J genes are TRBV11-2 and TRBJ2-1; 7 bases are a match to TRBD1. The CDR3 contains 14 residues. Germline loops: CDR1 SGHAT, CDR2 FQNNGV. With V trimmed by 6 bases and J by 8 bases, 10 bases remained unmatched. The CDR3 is CASSSPRQGDEQFF. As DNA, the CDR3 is TGTGCCAGCAGTAGCCCCCGGCAGGGGGATGAGCAGTTCTTC.

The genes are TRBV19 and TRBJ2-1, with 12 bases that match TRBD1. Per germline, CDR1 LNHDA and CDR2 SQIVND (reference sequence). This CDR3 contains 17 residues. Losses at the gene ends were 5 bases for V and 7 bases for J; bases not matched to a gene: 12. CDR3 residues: CASSSIQGTGGENEQFF. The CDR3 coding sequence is TGTGCCAGTAGTTCCATCCAAGGGACAGGGGGCGAAAATGAGCAGTTCTTC. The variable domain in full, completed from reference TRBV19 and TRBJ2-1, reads DGGITQSPKYLFRKEGQNVTLSCEQNLNHDAMYWYRQDPGQGLRLIYYSQIVNDFQKGDIAEGYSVSREKKESFPLTVTSAQKNPTAFYLCASSSIQGTGGENEQFFGPGTRLTVL.

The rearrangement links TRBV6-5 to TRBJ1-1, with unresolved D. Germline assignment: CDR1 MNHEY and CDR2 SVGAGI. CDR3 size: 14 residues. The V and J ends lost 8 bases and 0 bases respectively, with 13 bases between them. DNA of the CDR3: TGTGCCAGCTCTTTCGGACCCCTGAACACTGAAGCTTTCTTT. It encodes CASSFGPLNTEAFF.

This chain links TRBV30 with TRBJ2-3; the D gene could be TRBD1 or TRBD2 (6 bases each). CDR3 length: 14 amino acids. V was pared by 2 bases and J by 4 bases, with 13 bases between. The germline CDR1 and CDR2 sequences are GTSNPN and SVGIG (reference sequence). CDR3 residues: CAWSRRGPPDTQYF. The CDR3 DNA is TGTGCCTGGAGTCGTCGGGGGCCTCCAGATACGCAGTATTTT.

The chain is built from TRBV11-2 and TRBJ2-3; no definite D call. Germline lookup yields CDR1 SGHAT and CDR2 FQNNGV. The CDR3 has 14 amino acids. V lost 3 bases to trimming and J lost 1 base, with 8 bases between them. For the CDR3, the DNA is TGTGCCAGCAGCTTTAGAAGGGGCACAGATACGCAGTATTTT. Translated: CASSFRRGTDTQYF.

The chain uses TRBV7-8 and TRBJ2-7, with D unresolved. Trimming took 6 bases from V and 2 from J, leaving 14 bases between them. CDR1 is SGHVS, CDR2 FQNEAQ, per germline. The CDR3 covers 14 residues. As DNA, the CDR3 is TGTGCCAGCAGTCCTCAAGCGAACGCCTACGAGCAGTACTTC. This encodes CASSPQANAYEQYF.

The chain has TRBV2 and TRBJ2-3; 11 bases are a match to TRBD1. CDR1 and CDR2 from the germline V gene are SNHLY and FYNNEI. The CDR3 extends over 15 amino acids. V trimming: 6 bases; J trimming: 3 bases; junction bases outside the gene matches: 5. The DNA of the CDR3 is TGTGCCAGCAGCGGACAGGGGGCGCGAACAGATACGCAGTATTTT. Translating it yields CASSGQGARTDTQYF.

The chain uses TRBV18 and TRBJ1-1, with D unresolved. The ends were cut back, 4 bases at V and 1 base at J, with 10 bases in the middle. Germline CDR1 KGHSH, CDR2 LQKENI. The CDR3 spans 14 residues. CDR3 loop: CASSLATANTEAFF. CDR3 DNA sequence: TGTGCCAGCTCACTAGCGACCGCGAACACTGAAGCTTTCTTT. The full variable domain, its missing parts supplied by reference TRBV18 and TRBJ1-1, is NAGVMQNPRHLVRRRGQEARLRCSPMKGHSHVYWYRQLPEEGLKFMVYLQKENIIDESGMPKERFSAEFPKEGPSILRIQQVVRGDSAAYFCASSLATANTEAFFGQGTRLTVV.

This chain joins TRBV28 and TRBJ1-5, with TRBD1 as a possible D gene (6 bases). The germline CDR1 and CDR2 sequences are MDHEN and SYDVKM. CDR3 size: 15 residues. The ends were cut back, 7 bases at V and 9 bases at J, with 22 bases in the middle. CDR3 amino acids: CASTKTGSVGMPQHF. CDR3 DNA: TGTGCCAGCACTAAAACAGGGTCGGTGGGTATGCCCCAGCATTTT.

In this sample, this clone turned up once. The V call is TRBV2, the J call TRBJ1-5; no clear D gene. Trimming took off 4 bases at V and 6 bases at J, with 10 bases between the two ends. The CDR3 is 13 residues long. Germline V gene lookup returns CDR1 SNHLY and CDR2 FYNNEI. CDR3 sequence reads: CASSGDFGQPQHF. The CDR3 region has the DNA TGTGCCAGCAGTGGGGATTTCGGTCAGCCCCAGCATTTT.

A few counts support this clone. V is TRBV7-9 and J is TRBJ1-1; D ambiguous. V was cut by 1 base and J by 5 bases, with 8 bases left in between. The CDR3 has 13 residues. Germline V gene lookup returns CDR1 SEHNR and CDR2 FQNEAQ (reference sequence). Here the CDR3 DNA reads TGTGCCAGCAGCTTAGATAGCAGAACTGAAGCTTTCTTT. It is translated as CASSLDSRTEAFF.

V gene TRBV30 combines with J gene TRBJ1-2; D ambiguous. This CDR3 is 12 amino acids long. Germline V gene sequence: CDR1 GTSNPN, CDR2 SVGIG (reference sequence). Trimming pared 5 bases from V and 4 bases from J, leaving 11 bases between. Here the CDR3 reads CAWWKVGYGYTF. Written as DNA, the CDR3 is TGTGCCTGGTGGAAAGTCGGCTATGGCTACACCTTC. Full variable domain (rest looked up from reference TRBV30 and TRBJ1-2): SQTIHQWPATLVQPVGSPLSLECTVEGTSNPNLYWYRQAAGRGLQLLFYSVGIGQISSEVPQNLSASRPQDRQFILSSKKLLLSDSGFYLCAWWKVGYGYTFGSGTRLTVV.

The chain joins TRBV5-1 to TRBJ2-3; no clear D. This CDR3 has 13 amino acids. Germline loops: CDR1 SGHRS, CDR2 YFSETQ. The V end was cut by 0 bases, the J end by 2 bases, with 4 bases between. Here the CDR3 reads CASSLVATDTQYF. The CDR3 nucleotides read TGCGCCAGCAGCTTGGTGGCCACAGATACGCAGTATTTT.

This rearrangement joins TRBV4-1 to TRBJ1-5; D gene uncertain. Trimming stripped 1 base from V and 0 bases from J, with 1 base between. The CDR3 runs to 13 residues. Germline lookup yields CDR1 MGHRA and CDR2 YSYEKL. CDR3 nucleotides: TGCGCCAGCAGCCAAGGTAGCAATCAGCCCCAGCATTTT. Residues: CASSQGSNQPQHF.

The CDR3 reads CATSRDRDGSPIRYTF. The CDR3 DNA is TGTGCCACCAGCAGAGATCGGGACGGATCACCTATCCGCTACACCTTC. V gene TRBV15 combines with J gene TRBJ1-2, with D tentatively TRBD1 (5 bases). The CDR3 totals 16 residues. Trimming stripped 0 bases from V and 9 bases from J, with 20 bases between. The germline gives CDR1 LNHNV, CDR2 YYDKDF (reference sequence).

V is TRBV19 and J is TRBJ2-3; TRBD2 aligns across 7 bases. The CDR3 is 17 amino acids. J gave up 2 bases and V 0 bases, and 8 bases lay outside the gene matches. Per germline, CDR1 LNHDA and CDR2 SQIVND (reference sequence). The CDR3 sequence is CASSIDRGGSFTDTQYF. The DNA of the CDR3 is TGTGCCAGTAGTATAGATCGCGGGGGTTCTTTCACAGATACGCAGTATTTT.

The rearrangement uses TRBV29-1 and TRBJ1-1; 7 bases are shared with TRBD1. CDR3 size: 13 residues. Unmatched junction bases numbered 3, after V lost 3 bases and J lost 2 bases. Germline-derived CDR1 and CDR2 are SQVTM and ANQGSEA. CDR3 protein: CSVDGTANTEAFF. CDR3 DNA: TGCAGCGTTGACGGGACAGCTAACACTGAAGCTTTCTTT.

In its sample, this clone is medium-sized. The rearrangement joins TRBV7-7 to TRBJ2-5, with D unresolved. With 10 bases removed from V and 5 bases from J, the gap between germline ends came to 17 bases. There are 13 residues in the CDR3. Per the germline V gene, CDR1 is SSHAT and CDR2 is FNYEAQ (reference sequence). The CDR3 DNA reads TGTGCCACCCGGCTGGGCCCTTCCGAGACCCAGTACTTC. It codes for CATRLGPSETQYF.

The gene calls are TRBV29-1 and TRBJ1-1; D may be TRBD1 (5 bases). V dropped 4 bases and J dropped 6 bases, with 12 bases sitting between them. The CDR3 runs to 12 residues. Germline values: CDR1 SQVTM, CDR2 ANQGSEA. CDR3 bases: TGCAGCGTTGTACGGGGGACCGCTGAAGCTTTCTTT. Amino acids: CSVVRGTAEAFF.

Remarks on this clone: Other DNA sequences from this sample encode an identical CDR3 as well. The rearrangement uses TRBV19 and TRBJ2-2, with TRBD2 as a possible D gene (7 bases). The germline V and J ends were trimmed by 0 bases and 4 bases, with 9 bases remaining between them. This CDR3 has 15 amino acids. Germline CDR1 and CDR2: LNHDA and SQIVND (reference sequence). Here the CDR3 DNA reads TGTGCCAGTAGTATAGATGCGGGGGCCACCGGGGAGCTGTTTTTT. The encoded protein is CASSIDAGATGELFF.

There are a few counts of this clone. CDR3 coding DNA: TGTGCCAGCAGTCCGACACCGGGGAAAGTTGAGCAGTACGTC. As protein: CASSPTPGKVEQYV. This chain links TRBV6-1 with TRBJ2-7; D might be TRBD2 (5 bases). Germline loops: CDR1 MNHNS, CDR2 SASEGT. V was pared by 5 bases and J by 7 bases, with 18 bases between. This CDR3 is 14 amino acids long.

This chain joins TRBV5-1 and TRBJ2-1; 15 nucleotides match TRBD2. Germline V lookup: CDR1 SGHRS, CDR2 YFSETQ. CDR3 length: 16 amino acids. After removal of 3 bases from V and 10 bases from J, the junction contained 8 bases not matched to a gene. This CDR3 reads CASSSWTSGGGLEQFF. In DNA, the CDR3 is TGCGCCAGCAGCTCCTGGACTAGCGGGGGGGGGTTGGAGCAGTTCTTC.

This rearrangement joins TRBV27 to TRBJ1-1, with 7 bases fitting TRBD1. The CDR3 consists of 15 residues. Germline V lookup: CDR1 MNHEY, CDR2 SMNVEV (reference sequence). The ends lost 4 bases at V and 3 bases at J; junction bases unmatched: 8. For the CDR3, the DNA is TGTGCCAGCAGTTCTATCAGGGGGGGCCACACTGAAGCTTTCTTT. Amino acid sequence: CASSSIRGGHTEAFF.

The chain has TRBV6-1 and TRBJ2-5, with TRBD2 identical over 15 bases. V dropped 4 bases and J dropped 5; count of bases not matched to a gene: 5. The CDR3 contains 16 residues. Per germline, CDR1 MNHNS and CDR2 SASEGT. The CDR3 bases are TGTGCCAGCAGTGGATGGACTAGCGGGGGGGTGGAGACCCAGTACTTC. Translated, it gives CASSGWTSGGVETQYF.

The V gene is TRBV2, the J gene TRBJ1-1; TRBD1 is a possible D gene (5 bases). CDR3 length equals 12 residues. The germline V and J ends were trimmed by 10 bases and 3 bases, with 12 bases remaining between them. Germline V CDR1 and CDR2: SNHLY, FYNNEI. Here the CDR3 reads CATTAGHTEAFF. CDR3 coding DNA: TGTGCCACGACGGCGGGGCACACTGAAGCTTTCTTT.